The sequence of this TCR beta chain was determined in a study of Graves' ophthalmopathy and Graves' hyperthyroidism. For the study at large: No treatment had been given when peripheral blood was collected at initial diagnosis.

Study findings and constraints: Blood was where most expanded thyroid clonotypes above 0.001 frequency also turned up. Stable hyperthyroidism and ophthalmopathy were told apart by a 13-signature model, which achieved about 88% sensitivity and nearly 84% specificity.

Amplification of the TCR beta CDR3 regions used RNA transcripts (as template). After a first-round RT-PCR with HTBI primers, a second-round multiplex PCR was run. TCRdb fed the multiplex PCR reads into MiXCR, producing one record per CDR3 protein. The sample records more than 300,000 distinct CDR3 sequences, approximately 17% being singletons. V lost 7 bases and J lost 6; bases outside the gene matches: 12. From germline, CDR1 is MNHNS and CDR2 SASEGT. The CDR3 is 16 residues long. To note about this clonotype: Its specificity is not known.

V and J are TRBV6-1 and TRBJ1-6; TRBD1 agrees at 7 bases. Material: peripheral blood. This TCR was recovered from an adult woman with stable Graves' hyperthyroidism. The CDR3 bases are TGTGCCAGCATCCCGGATAGACAGGGAGTTAATTCACCCCTCCACTTT. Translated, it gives CASIPDRQGVNSPLHF.